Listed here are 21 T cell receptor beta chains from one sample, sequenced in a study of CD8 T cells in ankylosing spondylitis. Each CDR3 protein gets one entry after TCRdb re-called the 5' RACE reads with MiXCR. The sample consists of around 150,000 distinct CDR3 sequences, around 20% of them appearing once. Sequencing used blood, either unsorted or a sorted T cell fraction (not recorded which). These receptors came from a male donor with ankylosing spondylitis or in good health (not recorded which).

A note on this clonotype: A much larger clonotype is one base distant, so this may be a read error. CDR3 nucleotide sequence: TGTGCCAGCAGCTGGACCGGGACAGGGGGCCTTGAAAAACTGATTTTT. Protein product: CASSWTGTGGLEKLIF. V usage is TRBV5-6 and J usage is TRBJ1-4; 12 nucleotides agree with TRBD1. CDR3 length: 16 amino acids. The V gene's germline CDR1 is SGHDT and CDR2 YYEEEE.

CDR3 DNA: TGTGCCTGGGGGCGTCAAGGCAATCAGCCCCAGCATTTT. Protein sequence: CAWGRQGNQPQHF. The chain couples TRBV30 to TRBJ1-5; D uncertain. The germline gives CDR1 GTSNPN, CDR2 SVGIG (reference sequence). The CDR3 sequence is 13 residues long. The V gene lost 5 bases and the J gene lost 2 bases, with 10 bases spanning the gap.

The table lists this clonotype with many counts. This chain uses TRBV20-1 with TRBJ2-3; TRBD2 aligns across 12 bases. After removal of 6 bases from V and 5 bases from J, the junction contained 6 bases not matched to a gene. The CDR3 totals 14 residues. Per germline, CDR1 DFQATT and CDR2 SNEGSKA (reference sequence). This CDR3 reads CSARTSGEQDTQYF. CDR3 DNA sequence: TGCAGTGCGAGGACTAGCGGGGAACAAGATACGCAGTATTTT.

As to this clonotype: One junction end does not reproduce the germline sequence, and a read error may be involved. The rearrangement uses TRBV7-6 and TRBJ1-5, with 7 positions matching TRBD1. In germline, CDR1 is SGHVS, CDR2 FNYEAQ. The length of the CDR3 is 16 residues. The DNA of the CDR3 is TGTGCCAGCAGTTCAACCCCGGGACAGATCAATCAGCCCCGGCATTTT. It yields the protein CASSSTPGQINQPRHF.

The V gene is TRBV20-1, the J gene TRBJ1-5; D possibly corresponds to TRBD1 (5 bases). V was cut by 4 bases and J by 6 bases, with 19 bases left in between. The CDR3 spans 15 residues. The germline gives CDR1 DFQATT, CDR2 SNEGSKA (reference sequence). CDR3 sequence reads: CSAIDRTTGSQPQHF. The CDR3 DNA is TGCAGTGCTATCGACAGAACTACAGGTAGTCAGCCCCAGCATTTT.

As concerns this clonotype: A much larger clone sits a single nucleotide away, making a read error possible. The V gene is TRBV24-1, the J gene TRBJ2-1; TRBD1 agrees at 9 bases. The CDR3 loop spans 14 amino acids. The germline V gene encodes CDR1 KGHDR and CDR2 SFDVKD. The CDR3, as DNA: TGTGTCACCCAACCGGGACAGGGTTACAATGAGCAGTTCTTC. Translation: CVTQPGQGYNEQFF.

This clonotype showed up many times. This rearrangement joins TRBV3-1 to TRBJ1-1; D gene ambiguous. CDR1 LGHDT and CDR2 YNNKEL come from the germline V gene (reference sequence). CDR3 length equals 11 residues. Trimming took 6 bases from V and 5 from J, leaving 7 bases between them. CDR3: CASRKGTEAFF. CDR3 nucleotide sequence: TGTGCCAGCAGGAAGGGAACTGAAGCTTTCTTT.

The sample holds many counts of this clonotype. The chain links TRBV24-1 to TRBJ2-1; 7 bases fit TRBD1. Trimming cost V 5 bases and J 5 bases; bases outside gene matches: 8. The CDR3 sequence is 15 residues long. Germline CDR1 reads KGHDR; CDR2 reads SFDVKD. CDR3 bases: TGTGCCACCAGTGGGGATGACAGGGTAAACAATGAGCAGTTCTTC. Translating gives CATSGDDRVNNEQFF.

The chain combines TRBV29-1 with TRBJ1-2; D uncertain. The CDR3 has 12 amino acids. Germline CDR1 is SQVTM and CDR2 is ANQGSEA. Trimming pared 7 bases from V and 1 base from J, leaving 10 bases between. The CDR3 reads CSGYSGNYGYTF. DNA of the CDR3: TGCAGCGGGTACTCGGGTAACTATGGCTACACCTTC.

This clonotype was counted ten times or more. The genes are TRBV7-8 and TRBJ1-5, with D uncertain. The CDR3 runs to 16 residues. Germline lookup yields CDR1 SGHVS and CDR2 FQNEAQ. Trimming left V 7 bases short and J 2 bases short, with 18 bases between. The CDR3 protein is CASTKDEGMGNQPQHF. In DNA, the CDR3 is TGTGCCAGCACCAAAGATGAAGGGATGGGCAATCAGCCCCAGCATTTT. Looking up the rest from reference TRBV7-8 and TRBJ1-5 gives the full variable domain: GAGVSQSPRYKVAKRGQDVALRCDPISGHVSLFWYQQALGQGPEFLTYFQNEAQLDKSGLPSDRFFAERPEGSVSTLKIQRTQQEDSAVYLCASTKDEGMGNQPQHFGDGTRLSIL.

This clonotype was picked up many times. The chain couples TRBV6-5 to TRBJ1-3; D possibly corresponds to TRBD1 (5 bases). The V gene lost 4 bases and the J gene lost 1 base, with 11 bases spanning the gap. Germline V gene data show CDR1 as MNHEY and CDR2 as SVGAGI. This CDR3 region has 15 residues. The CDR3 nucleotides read TGTGCCAGCAGTTTCCCAACAGGTTCTGGAAACACCATATATTTT. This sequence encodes CASSFPTGSGNTIYF.

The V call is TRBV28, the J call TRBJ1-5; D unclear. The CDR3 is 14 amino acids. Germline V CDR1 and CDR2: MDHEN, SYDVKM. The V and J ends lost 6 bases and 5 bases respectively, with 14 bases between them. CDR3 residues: CASRAGRVDQPQHF. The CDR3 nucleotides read TGTGCCAGCAGGGCGGGGAGGGTGGATCAGCCCCAGCATTTT.

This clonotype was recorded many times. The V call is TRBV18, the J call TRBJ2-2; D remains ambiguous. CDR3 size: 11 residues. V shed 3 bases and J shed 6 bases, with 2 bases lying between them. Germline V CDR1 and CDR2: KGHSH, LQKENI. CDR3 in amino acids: CASSPSGELFF. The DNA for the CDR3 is TGTGCCAGCTCACCGTCCGGGGAGCTGTTTTTT.

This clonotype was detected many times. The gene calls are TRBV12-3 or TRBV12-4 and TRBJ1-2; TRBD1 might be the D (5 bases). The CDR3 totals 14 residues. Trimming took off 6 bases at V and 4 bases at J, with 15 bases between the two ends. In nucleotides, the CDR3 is TGTGCCAGCAGATCCGGGACGGCACGCTATGGCTACACCTTC. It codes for CASRSGTARYGYTF.

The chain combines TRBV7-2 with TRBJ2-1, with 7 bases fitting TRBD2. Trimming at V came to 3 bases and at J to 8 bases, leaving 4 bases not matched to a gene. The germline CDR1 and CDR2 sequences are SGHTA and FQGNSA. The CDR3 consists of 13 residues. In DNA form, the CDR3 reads TGTGCCAGCAGCTTCACTAGCGTGGATGAGCAGTTCTTC. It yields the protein CASSFTSVDEQFF.

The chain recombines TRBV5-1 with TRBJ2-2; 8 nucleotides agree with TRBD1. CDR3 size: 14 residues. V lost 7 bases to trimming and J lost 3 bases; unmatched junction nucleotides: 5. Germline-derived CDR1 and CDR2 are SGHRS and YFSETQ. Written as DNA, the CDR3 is TGCGCCAGCCTGAAGACAGGGGACACCGGGGAGCTGTTTTTT. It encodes CASLKTGDTGELFF.

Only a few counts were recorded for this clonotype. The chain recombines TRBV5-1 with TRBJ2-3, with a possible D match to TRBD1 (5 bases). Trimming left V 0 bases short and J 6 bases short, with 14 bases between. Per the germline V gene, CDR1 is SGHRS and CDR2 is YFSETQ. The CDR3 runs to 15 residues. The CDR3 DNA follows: TGCGCCAGCAGCTTGGATGGGCGGCAGGGCGATACGCAGTATTTT. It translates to CASSLDGRQGDTQYF. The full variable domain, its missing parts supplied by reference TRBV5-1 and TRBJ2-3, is KAGVTQTPRYLIKTRGQQVTLSCSPISGHRSVSWYQQTPGQGLQFLFEYFSETQRNKGNFPGRFSGRQFSNSRSEMNVSTLELGDSALYLCASSLDGRQGDTQYFGPGTRLTVL.

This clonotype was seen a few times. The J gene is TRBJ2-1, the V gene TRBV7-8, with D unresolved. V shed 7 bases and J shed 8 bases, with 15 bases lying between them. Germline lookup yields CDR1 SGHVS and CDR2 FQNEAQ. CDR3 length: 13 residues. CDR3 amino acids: CASTRRLDDEQFF. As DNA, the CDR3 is TGTGCCAGCACTAGAAGATTAGACGATGAGCAGTTCTTC.

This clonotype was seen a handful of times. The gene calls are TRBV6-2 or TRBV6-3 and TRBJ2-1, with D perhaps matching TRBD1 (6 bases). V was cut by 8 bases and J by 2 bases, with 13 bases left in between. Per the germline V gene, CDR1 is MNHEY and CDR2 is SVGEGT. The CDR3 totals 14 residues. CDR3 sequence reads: CASETGRTYNEQFF. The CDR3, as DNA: TGTGCCAGCGAAACAGGGCGCACCTACAATGAGCAGTTCTTC.

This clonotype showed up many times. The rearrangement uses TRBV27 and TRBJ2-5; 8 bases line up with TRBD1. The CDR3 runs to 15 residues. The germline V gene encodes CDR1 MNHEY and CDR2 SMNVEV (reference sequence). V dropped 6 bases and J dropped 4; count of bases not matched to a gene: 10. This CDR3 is CASSNISGGAETQYF. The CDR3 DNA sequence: TGTGCCAGCAGCAACATATCAGGGGGCGCAGAGACCCAGTACTTC.

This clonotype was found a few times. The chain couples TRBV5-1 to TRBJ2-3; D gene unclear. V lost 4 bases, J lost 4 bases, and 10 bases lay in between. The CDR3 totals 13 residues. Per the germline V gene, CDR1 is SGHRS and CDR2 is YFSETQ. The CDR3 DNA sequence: TGCGCCAGCAGCAGGGATGGGGCAGATACGCAGTATTTT. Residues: CASSRDGADTQYF.